This T cell receptor beta chain emerged from a study of T cells expressing NK-cell markers (dated by TCRdb to 2018 to 2021). Turning to the overall study: Fewer than ten donors provided sorted CD3+CD56+NKG2C+, CD3+CD56+NKG2C- and CD3+CD56-NKG2C+ T-cell subsets, whose TCR beta-chain repertoires were profiled. Seven of the eight sequenced donors were HCMV-seropositive and one was HCMV-seronegative. Randomly selected healthy volunteers, three men and five women, were used as the eight sequenced donors. The libraries were sequenced on Illumina HiSeq 2000/2500, MiSeq or NextSeq, producing 2 x 150 bp reads. Study-wide findings and limitations: In roughly six donors, the dominant CD3+CD56+NKG2C+ clonotypes ranked among the top 10 CD8+ clonotypes, making up 1.0-7.0% of CD8+ T cells. Whether the expanded NKG2C-expressing T cell clones were specific for HCMV antigens was left unclear. Those dominant clonotypes were again the most abundant among CD3+CD56-NKG2C+ cells in a handful of donors, at 28.3-60.1%.

To note about this clonotype: Its specific antigen is unknown.

The sequencer was an Illumina HiSeq 2000. TCR beta cDNA libraries were prepared using 5'RACE template switching, which introduced a universal primer site and unique molecular identifiers. cDNA synthesis was primed from the TCR beta constant segment and was followed by two successive PCR amplification steps. Per the original workflow: Reads were demultiplexed and grouped by UMI with MIGEC, and clonotypes were assembled and quantified with MiTCR. To remove erroneous sequences, TCR cDNA sequences were retained only when supported by two or more reads. Downstream repertoire analysis used the tcR package, and clonotypes were matched across fractions by CDR3 nucleotide sequence plus V segment. Antigen specificity was annotated against VDJdb with VDJmatch, allowing one amino acid substitution in CDR3. Through TCRdb reprocessing, the reads give one entry per CDR3 protein sequence; DNA is omitted. These V and J calls originate from TCRdb's pipeline instead of the authors' own analysis. The sample's table lists a count of fewer than 200,000 distinct CDR3 sequences. The ten largest clones add up to under 20% of the sample.

The CDR3 goes from the cysteine to the phenylalanine over 13 residues. No DNA was logged. Reading the germline V gene (reference sequence) gives CDR1 MNHNY and CDR2 SVGAGI. A commercial ELISA kit detecting HCMV-specific IgG in serum was used to determine HCMV serostatus. Ficoll density gradient centrifugation was used to isolate peripheral blood mononuclear cells from blood. The sample taken for sequencing was blood T cells: a sorted CD56 or NKG2C T cell subset, CD4+ or CD8+ T cells, or bulk PBMC T cells (not recorded which). The chain is assembled from TRBV6-6 and TRBJ2-4. The source of this sequence is a woman between 18 and 75 years old in good health. The CDR3 corresponds to CASRDGAKNIQYF.